These 12 T cell receptor beta chains were all obtained from the same sample, sequenced in a study of T cells in Graves' hyperthyroidism and ophthalmopathy. RNA transcripts were the template for amplifying TCR beta CDR3 regions. In the first-round RT-PCR of the TCR CDR3, the HTBI primer set was used. In TCRdb, the multiplex PCR reads were re-called with MiXCR into one record per CDR3 protein. The table includes 400,000 to 450,000 distinct CDR3 sequences, over 12% detected once. Sequencing used blood. Every receptor here comes from a young man with Graves' ophthalmopathy.

This clonotype has ten or more counts. The chain links TRBV12-5 to TRBJ1-5; 9 bases map to TRBD1. Germline CDR1 and CDR2: LGHNT and FRNRAP. V dropped 6 bases and J dropped 6; count of bases not matched to a gene: 3. The CDR3 totals 13 residues. CDR3 sequence: CASGGTGFQPQHF. The CDR3 DNA sequence: TGTGCTAGTGGGGGGACAGGGTTTCAGCCCCAGCATTTT.

Notes on this clonotype: This could be a read error, since a much larger clone is one nucleotide away. V usage is TRBV6-1 and J usage is TRBJ2-6; D gene unclear. V lost 7 bases and J 3 bases, leaving 13 bases between the germline ends. The CDR3 covers 15 residues. The germline CDR1 and CDR2 sequences are MNHNS and SASEGT. This chain's CDR3 is CASTGTTGGANVLTF. The CDR3 DNA reads as TGTGCCAGCACGGGTACCACGGGTGGGGCCAACGTCCTGACTTTC.

The sample holds many counts of this clonotype. This sequence joins TRBV6-5 and TRBJ2-3; the D gene is possibly TRBD2 (5 bases). The CDR3 runs to 14 residues. CDR1 and CDR2 from the germline V gene are MNHEY and SVGAGI. V lost 0 bases, J lost 4 bases, and 8 bases lay in between. The CDR3 sequence is CASSYSDFSDTQYF. The CDR3 DNA sequence: TGTGCCAGCAGTTACTCGGACTTTTCAGATACGCAGTATTTT.

This clonotype was recorded many times. The V call is TRBV11-2, the J call TRBJ2-3; 7 nucleotides line up with TRBD2. The CDR3 has 16 amino acids. Unmatched junction bases numbered 4, after V lost 1 base and J lost 0 bases. Germline values: CDR1 SGHAT, CDR2 FQNNGV. The CDR3 protein is CASSLGGRGSTDTQYF. The CDR3 nucleotides are TGTGCCAGCAGCTTAGGCGGGAGAGGGAGCACAGATACGCAGTATTTT. The whole variable domain, remainder taken from reference TRBV11-2 and TRBJ2-3, is EAGVAQSPRYKIIEKRQSVAFWCNPISGHATLYWYQQILGQGPKLLIQFQNNGVVDDSQLPKDRFSAERLKGVDSTLKIQPAKLEDSAVYLCASSLGGRGSTDTQYFGPGTRLTVL.

The chain employs TRBV28 and TRBJ2-4, with D hard to call. V lost 5 bases and J 0 bases, leaving 11 bases between the germline ends. Germline V gene data show CDR1 as MDHEN and CDR2 as SYDVKM. The CDR3 consists of 15 residues. The CDR3 loop reads CASSPPYLAKNIQYF. The CDR3 DNA sequence: TGTGCCAGCAGTCCCCCTTATTTAGCCAAAAACATTCAGTACTTC.

This clonotype was seen at least ten times. The V and J genes are TRBV29-1 and TRBJ2-5; 11 nucleotides agree with TRBD2. Trimming took 6 bases from V and 2 from J; bases not matched to a gene: 11. The length of the CDR3 is 16 residues. Germline lookup yields CDR1 SQVTM and CDR2 ANQGSEA. CDR3 sequence reads: CSVAGTSGGSQETQYF. Here the CDR3 DNA reads TGCAGCGTAGCCGGGACTAGCGGAGGCAGTCAAGAGACCCAGTACTTC.

This clonotype was seen many times. The rearrangement links TRBV6-5 to TRBJ2-7; D tentatively reads TRBD1 or TRBD2 (5 bases each). The ends were cut back, 0 bases at V and 0 bases at J, with 15 bases in the middle. Germline values: CDR1 MNHEY, CDR2 SVGAGI. The CDR3 has 17 amino acids. The CDR3 protein is CASSYSLGTSSSYEQYF. The CDR3 DNA reads TGTGCCAGCAGTTACTCGCTAGGGACGTCGAGCTCCTACGAGCAGTACTTC.

This clonotype has at least ten counts. The chain employs TRBV20-1 and TRBJ1-3; perhaps TRBD1 as D (5 bases). Trimming pared 0 bases from V and 4 bases from J, leaving 10 bases between. CDR1 is DFQATT and CDR2 is SNEGSKA in the germline V gene (reference sequence). The CDR3 runs 14 residues. The CDR3 DNA is TGCAGTGCTAGAGATGCGGCAGGGGGAAACACCATATATTTT. It translates to CSARDAAGGNTIYF.

A note on this clonotype: A read error may produce the germline difference seen at one junction end. The rearrangement uses TRBV7-7 and TRBJ2-1, with 7 nucleotides matching TRBD1. Germline V lookup: CDR1 SSHAT, CDR2 FNYEAQ (reference sequence). This CDR3 comprises 15 residues. CDR3 DNA: TGTGCTAGCAGCTTAGGGGGCGGGCCGCCCCATGAGCAGTTCTTC. This translates into CASSLGGGPPHEQFF.

There are a few counts of this clonotype. The chain couples TRBV5-5 to TRBJ1-5, with a possible D match to TRBD1 (6 bases). Germline V gene lookup returns CDR1 SGHKS and CDR2 YYEKEE (reference sequence). The germline V and J ends were trimmed by 4 bases and 3 bases, with 14 bases remaining between them. The CDR3 covers 15 residues. CDR3 nucleotides: TGTGCCAGCAGCCGGTTGGGGGGCAACAATCAGCCCCAGCATTTT. It codes for CASSRLGGNNQPQHF.

This clonotype occurred many times. This rearrangement joins TRBV3-1 to TRBJ2-7; D uncertain. CDR1 LGHDT and CDR2 YNNKEL come from the germline V gene (reference sequence). Trimming pared 4 bases from V and 7 bases from J, leaving 17 bases between. The CDR3 contains 14 residues. CDR3 amino acids: CASSPPDRIREQYF. The CDR3, as DNA: TGTGCCAGCAGCCCGCCCGACCGAATTCGGGAGCAGTACTTC.

This clonotype was counted many times. The V and J genes are TRBV20-1 and TRBJ2-5; 11 bases map to TRBD2. Per germline, CDR1 DFQATT and CDR2 SNEGSKA (reference sequence). Unmatched junction bases numbered 14, after V lost 5 bases and J lost 3 bases. This CDR3 has 17 residues. The CDR3: CSAGLETGTSGEETQYF. CDR3 sequence (DNA): TGCAGTGCTGGCCTAGAGACCGGGACTAGCGGAGAAGAGACCCAGTACTTC.